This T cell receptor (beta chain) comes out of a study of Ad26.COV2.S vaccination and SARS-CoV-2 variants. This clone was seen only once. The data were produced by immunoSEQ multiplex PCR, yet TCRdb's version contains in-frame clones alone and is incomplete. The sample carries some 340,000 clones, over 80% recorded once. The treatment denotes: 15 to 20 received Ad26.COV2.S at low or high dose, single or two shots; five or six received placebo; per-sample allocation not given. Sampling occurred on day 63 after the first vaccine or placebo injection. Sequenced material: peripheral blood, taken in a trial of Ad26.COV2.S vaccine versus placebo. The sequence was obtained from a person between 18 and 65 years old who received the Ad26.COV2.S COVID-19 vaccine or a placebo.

DNA of the CDR3: TGCGCCAGCAGCGCCGGGACAGCCCTGAACACTGAAGCTTTCTTT. Translating it yields CASSAGTALNTEAFF. The chain employs TRBV5-1 and TRBJ1-1, with 7 nucleotides matching TRBD1. CDR1 is SGHRS, CDR2 YFSETQ, per germline. The CDR3 extends over 15 amino acids. Trimming at V came to 4 bases and at J to 0 bases, leaving 6 bases not matched to a gene.